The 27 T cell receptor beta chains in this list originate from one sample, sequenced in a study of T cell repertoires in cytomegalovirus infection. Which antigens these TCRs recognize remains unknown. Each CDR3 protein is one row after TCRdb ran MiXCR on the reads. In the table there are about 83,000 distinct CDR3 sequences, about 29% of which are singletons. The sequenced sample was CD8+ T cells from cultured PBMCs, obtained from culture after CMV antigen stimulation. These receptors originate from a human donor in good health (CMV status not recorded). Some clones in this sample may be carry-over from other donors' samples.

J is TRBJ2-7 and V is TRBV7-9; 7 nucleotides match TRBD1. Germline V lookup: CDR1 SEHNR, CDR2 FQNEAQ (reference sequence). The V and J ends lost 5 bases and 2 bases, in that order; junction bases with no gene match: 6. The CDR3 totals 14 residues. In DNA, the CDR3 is TGTGCCAGCAGCCTGGCCGGGACAGCCTACGAGCAGTACTTC. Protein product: CASSLAGTAYEQYF.

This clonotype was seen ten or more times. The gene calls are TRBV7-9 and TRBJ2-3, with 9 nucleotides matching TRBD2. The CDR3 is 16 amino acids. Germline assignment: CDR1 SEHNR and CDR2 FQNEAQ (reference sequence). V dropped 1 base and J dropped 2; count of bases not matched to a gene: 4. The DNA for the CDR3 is TGTGCCAGCAGCTTAGAGGCTAGCGGGGTCACAGATACGCAGTATTTT. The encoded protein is CASSLEASGVTDTQYF. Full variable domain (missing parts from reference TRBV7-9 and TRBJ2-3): DTGVSQNPRHKITKRGQNVTFRCDPISEHNRLYWYRQTLGQGPEFLTYFQNEAQLEKSRLLSDRFSAERPKGSFSTLEIQRTEQGDSAMYLCASSLEASGVTDTQYFGPGTRLTVL.

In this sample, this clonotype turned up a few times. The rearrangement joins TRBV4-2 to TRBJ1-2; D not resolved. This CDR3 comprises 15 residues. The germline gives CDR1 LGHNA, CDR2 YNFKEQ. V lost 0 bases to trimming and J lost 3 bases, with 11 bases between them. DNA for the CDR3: TGTGCCAGCAGCCAAGATCCGGGAATGGACTATGGCTACACCTTC. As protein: CASSQDPGMDYGYTF.

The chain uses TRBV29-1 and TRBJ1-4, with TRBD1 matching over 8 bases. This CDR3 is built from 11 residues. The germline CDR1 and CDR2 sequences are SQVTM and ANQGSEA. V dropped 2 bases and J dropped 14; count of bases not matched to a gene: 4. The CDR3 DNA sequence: TGCAGCGTTGAAATTACAGGGGGGCTGTTTTTT. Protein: CSVEITGGLFF.

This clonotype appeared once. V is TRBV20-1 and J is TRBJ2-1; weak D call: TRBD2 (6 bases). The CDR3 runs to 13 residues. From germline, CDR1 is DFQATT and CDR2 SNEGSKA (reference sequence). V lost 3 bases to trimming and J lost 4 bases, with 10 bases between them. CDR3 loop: CSASPGLYNEQFF. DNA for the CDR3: TGCAGTGCTAGCCCGGGACTTTACAATGAGCAGTTCTTC.

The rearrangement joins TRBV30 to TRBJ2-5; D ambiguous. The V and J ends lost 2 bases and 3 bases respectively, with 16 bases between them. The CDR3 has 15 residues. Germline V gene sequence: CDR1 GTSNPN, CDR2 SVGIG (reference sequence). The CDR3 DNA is TGTGCCTGGAGTTCCTTAGGTAGTTCCGAAGAGACCCAGTACTTC. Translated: CAWSSLGSSEETQYF.

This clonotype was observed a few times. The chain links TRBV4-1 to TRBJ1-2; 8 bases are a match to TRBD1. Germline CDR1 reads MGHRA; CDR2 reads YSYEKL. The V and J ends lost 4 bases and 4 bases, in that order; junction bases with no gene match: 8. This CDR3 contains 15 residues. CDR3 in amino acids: CASSPRRTGGYGYTF. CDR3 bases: TGCGCCAGCAGCCCCCGACGAACAGGGGGCTATGGCTACACCTTC.

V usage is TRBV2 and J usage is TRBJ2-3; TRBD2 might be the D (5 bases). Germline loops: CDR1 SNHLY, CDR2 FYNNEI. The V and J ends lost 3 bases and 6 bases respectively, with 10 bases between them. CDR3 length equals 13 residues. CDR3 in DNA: TGTGCCAGCAGTGATAATCGCGGGGATACGCAGTATTTT. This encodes CASSDNRGDTQYF.

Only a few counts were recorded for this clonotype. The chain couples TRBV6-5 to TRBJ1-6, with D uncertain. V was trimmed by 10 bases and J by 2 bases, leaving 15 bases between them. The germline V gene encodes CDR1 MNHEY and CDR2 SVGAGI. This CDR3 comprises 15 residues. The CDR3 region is CATWAGNTYNSPLHF. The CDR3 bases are TGTGCCACCTGGGCGGGGAATACCTATAATTCACCCCTCCACTTT.

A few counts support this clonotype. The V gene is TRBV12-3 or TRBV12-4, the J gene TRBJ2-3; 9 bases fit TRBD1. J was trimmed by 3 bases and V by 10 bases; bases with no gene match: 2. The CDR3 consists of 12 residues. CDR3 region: CANGQGTDTQYF. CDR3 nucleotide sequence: TGTGCCAACGGACAGGGGACAGATACGCAGTATTTT.

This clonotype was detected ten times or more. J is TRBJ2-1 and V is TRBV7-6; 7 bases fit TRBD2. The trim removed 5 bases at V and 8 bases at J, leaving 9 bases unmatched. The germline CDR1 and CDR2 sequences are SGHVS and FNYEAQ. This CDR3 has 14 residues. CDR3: CASSPLLRGYEQFF. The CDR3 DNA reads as TGTGCCAGCAGCCCTCTCTTGCGGGGGTATGAGCAGTTCTTC.

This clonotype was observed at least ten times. The CDR3 spells CASSDRAYTGELFF. CDR3 nucleotide sequence: TGTGCCAGCAGTGACAGGGCTTATACCGGGGAGCTGTTTTTT. The V gene is TRBV2, the J gene TRBJ2-2; perhaps TRBD1 as D (5 bases). CDR3 length equals 14 residues. V dropped 3 bases and J dropped 5 bases, with 10 bases sitting between them. Looked up from germline, CDR1 is SNHLY and CDR2 is FYNNEI.

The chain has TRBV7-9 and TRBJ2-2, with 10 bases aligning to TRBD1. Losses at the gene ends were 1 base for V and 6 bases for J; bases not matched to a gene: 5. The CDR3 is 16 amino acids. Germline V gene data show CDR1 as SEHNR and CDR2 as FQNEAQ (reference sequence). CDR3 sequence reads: CASSLERQGASGELFF. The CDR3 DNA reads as TGTGCCAGCAGCTTAGAGCGACAGGGGGCGTCCGGGGAGCTGTTTTTT.

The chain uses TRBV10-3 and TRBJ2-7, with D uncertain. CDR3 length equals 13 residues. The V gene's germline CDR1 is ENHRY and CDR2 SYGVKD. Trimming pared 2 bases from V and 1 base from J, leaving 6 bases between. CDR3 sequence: CAISEDGSYEQYF. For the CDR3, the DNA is TGTGCCATCAGTGAGGACGGGTCCTACGAGCAGTACTTC.

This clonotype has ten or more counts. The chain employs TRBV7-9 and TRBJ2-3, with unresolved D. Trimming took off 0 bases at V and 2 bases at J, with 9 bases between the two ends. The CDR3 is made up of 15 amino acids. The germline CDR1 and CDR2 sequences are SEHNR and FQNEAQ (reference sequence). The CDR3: CASSLAGTITDTQYF. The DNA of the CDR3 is TGTGCCAGCAGCTTAGCGGGCACCATCACAGATACGCAGTATTTT.

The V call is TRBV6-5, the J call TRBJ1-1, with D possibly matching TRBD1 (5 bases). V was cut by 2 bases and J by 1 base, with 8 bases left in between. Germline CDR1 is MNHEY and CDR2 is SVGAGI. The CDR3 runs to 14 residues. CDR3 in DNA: TGTGCCAGCAGTTACGGCCAGGGGAACACTGAAGCTTTCTTT. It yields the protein CASSYGQGNTEAFF.

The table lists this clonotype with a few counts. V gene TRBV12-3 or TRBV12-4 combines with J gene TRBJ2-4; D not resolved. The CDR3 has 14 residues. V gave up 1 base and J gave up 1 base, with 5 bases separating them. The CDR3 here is CASSLGTAKNIQYF. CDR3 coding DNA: TGTGCCAGCAGTTTAGGGACGGCCAAAAACATTCAGTACTTC.

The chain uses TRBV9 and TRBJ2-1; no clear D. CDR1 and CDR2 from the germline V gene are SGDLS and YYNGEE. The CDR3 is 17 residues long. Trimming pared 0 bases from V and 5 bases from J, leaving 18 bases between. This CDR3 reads CASSVDPIAFRDNEQFF. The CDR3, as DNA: TGTGCCAGCAGCGTAGACCCAATTGCGTTCCGAGACAATGAGCAGTTCTTC. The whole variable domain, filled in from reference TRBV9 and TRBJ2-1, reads DSGVTQTPKHLITATGQRVTLRCSPRSGDLSVYWYQQSLDQGLQFLIQYYNGEERAKGNILERFSAQQFPDLHSELNLSSLELGDSALYFCASSVDPIAFRDNEQFFGPGTRLTVL.

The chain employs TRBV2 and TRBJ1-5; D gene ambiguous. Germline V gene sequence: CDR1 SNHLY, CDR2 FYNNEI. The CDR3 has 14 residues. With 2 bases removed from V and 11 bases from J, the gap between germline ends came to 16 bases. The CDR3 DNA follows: TGTGCCAGCAGTGAAAGCCAGGAGCTCTTCGCCCAGCATTTT. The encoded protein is CASSESQELFAQHF.

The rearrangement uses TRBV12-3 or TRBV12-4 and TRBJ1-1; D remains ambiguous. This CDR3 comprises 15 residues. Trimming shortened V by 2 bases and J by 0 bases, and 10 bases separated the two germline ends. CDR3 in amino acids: CASSLNENMNTEAFF. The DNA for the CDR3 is TGTGCCAGCAGTTTAAACGAGAATATGAACACTGAAGCTTTCTTT.

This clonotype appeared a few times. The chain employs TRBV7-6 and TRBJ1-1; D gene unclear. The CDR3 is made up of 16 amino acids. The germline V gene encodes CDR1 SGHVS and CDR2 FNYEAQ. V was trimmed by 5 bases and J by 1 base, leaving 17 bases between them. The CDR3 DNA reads TGTGCCAGCAGCCCCTTCCTGAGGCTTTCGAACACTGAAGCTTTCTTT. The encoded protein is CASSPFLRLSNTEAFF. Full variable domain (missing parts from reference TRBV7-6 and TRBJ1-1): GAGVSQSPRYKVTKRGQDVALRCDPISGHVSLYWYRQALGQGPEFLTYFNYEAQQDKSGLPNDRFSAERPEGSISTLTIQRTEQRDSAMYRCASSPFLRLSNTEAFFGQGTRLTVV.

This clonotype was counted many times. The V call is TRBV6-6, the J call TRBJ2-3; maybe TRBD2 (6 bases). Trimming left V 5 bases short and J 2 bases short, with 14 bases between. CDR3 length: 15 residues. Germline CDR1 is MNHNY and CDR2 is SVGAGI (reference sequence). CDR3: CASSQNSGNTDTQYF. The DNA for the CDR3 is TGTGCCAGCAGTCAAAATAGCGGAAACACAGATACGCAGTATTTT.

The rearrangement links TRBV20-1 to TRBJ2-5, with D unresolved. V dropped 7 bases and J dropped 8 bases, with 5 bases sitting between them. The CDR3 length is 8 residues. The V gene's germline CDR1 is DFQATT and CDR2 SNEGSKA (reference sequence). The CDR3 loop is CSVGTQYF. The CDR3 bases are TGCAGTGTGGGAACCCAGTACTTC.

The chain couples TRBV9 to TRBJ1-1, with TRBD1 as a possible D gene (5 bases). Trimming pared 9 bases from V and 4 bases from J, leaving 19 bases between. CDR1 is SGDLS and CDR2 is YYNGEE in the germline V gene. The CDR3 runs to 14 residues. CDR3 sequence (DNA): TGTGCCACCAAAGGGGAACAACGTAGCACTGAAGCTTTCTTT. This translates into CATKGEQRSTEAFF.

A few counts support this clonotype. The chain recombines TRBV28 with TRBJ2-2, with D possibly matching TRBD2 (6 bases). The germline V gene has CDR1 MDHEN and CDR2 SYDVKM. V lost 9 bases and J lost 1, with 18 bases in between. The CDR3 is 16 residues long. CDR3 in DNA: TGTGCCAGTCTTCCCGGGGTAGCGGAGAACACCGGGGAGCTGTTTTTT. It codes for CASLPGVAENTGELFF.

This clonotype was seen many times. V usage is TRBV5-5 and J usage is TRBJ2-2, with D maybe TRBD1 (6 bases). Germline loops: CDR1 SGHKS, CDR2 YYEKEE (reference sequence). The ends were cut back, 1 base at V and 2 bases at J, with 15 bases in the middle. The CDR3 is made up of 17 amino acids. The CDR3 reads CASSLFQRTENTGELFF. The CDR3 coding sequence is TGTGCCAGCAGCTTGTTCCAAAGGACAGAAAACACCGGGGAGCTGTTTTTT.

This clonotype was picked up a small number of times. This CDR3 is CASSQRGQSYGYTF. As DNA, the CDR3 is TGTGCCAGCAGCCAGAGGGGACAGAGCTATGGCTACACCTTC. The rearrangement joins TRBV5-4 to TRBJ1-2; 7 nucleotides match TRBD1. This CDR3 spans 14 amino acids. V shed 4 bases, J shed 4 bases, and the junction held 7 bases outside the gene matches. In germline, CDR1 is SGHNT, CDR2 YYREEE (reference sequence). Together with reference TRBV5-4 and TRBJ1-2, the CDR3 gives the full variable domain: ETGVTQSPTHLIKTRGQQVTLRCSSQSGHNTVSWYQQALGQGPQFIFQYYREEENGRGNFPPRFSGLQFPNYSSELNVNALELDDSALYLCASSQRGQSYGYTFGSGTRLTVV.